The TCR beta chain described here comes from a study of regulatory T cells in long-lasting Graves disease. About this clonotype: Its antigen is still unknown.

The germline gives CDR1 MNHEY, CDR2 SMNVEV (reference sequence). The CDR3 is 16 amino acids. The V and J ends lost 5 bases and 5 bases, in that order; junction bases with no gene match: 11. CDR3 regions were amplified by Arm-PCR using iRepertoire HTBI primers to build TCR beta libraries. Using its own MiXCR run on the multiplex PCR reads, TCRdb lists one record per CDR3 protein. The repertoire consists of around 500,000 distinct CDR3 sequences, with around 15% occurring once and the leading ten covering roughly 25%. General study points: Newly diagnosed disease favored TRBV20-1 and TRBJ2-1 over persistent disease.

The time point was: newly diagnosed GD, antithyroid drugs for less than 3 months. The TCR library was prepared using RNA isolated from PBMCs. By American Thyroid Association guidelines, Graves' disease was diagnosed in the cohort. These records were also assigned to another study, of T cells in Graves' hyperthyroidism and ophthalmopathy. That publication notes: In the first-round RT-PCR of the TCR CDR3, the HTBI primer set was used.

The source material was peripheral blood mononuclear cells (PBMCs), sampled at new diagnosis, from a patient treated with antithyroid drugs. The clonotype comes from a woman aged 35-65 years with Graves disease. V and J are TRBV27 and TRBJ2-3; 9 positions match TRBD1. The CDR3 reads CASSDPGQGVKDTQYF. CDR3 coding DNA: TGTGCCAGCAGTGACCCGGGACAGGGTGTGAAAGATACGCAGTATTTT.